The 7 T cell receptor beta chains below come from one sample, sequenced in a study of identical twins. From the 5' RACE reads, TCRdb called clonotypes with MiXCR, one entry per CDR3 protein. The table lists about 240,000 distinct CDR3 sequences, over 9.5% of them singletons. The sample was memory T cells sorted from blood. The receptors originated from a man between 50 and 59 years old in good health.

This clonotype has a handful of counts. This chain links TRBV20-1 with TRBJ1-5, with 8 positions matching TRBD1. The CDR3 extends over 15 amino acids. J was trimmed by 3 bases and V by 2 bases; bases with no gene match: 6. CDR1 is DFQATT and CDR2 is SNEGSKA in the germline V gene (reference sequence). CDR3 coding DNA: TGCAGTGCTAGACAGGGGGCGGGAAACAATCAGCCCCAGCATTTT. This gives the protein CSARQGAGNNQPQHF.

Details on this clonotype: The limits of the CDR3 on the DNA are not certain, so only TCRdb's listed CDR3 is given. The V and J genes are TRBV30 and TRBJ2-2; no DNA check was done on the table's D call, TRBD2. Germline V gene data show CDR1 as GTSNPN and CDR2 as SVGIG (reference sequence). 17 amino acids form the CDR3, both terminal residues included. The CDR3 spells CAWSFGLAGAAGELFFF.

This chain joins TRBV4-3 and TRBJ1-1, with 9 bases fitting TRBD1. Unmatched junction bases numbered 3, after V lost 1 base and J lost 6 bases. From germline, CDR1 is LGHNA and CDR2 YSLEER. The CDR3 sequence is 14 residues long. The CDR3 loop reads CASSQGTGDAEAFF. CDR3 DNA sequence: TGCGCCAGCAGCCAAGGGACAGGGGACGCTGAAGCTTTCTTT.

The chain links TRBV11-2 to TRBJ2-5, with 11 bases identical to TRBD2. Germline V CDR1 and CDR2: SGHAT, FQNNGV. The CDR3 spans 15 residues. V trimming: 1 base; J trimming: 5 bases; junction bases outside the gene matches: 3. For the CDR3, the DNA is TGTGCCAGCAGCTTAGCTAGCGGGGGGTGGGAGACCCAGTACTTC. It encodes CASSLASGGWETQYF.

This clonotype showed up many times. CDR3: CASSLEKGARATEAFF. CDR3 nucleotide sequence: TGCGCCAGCAGCTTGGAAAAGGGGGCGCGCGCCACTGAAGCTTTCTTT. This chain links TRBV5-1 with TRBJ1-1; 7 bases align to TRBD1. The trim removed 0 bases at V and 4 bases at J, leaving 9 bases unmatched. The CDR3 extends over 16 amino acids. Per the germline V gene, CDR1 is SGHRS and CDR2 is YFSETQ.

This clonotype was seen only a few times. The J gene is TRBJ1-2, the V gene TRBV11-1; 8 bases are shared with TRBD1. Germline loops: CDR1 SGHAT, CDR2 FQDESV (reference sequence). V gave up 4 bases and J gave up 2 bases; unmatched junction bases: 15. CDR3 length: 18 amino acids. The CDR3 DNA reads as TGTGCCAGCAGCTCAACACAGTGGGGGGACAGGCCCAACTATGGCTACACCTTC. Encoded protein: CASSSTQWGDRPNYGYTF.

As for this clonotype: A much larger clone differs by one base, so this may be a read error. A read error is likely, as this CDR3 ends without the conserved phenylalanine or tryptophan. This chain joins TRBV7-2 and TRBJ2-7; 8 bases are shared with TRBD2. The CDR3 runs to 13 residues. Unmatched junction bases numbered 2, after V lost 4 bases and J lost 3 bases. Germline V gene sequence: CDR1 SGHTA, CDR2 FQGNSA. The CDR3 sequence is CASSWGLGYEQYC. CDR3 bases: TGTGCCAGCAGCTGGGGACTAGGCTACGAGCAGTACTGC.